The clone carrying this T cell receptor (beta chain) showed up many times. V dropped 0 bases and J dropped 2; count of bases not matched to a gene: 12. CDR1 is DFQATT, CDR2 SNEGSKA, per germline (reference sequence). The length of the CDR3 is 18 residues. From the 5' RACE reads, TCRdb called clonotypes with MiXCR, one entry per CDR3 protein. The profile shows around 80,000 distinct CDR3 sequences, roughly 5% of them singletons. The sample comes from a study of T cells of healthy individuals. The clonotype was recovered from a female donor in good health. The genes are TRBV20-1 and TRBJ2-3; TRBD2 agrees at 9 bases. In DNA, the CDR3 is TGCAGTGCTAGAGAAAGTCTAGCGGGACGAACGTACACAGATACGCAGTATTTT. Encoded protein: CSARESLAGRTYTDTQYF.